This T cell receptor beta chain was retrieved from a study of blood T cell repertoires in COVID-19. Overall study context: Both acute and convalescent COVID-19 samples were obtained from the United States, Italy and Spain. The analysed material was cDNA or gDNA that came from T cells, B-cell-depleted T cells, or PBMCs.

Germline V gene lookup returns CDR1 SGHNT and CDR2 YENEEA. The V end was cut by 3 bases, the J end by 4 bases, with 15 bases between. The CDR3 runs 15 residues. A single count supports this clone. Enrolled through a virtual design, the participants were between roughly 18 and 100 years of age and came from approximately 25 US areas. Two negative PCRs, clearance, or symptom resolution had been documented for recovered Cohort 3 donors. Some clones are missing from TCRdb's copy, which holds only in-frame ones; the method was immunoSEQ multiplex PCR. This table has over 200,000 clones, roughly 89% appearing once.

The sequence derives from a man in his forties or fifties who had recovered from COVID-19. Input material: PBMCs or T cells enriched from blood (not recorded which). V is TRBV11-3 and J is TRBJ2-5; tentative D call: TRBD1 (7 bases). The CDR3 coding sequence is TGTGCCAGCAGCTTGGCGGGGACAGCTGGAGAGACCCAGTACTTC. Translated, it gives CASSLAGTAGETQYF. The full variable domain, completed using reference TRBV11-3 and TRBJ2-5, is EAGVVQSPRYKIIEKKQPVAFWCNPISGHNTLYWYLQNLGQGPELLIRYENEEAVDDSQLPKDRFSAERLKGVDSTLKIQPAELGDSAVYLCASSLAGTAGETQYFGPGTRLLVL.